This T cell receptor beta chain was recovered during a study of preoperative IRX-2 immunotherapy in early breast cancer. Germline trimming cut 3 bases from V and 7 bases from J; bases unmatched to any gene: 5. Germline V gene data show CDR1 as SGHRS and CDR2 as YFSETQ. This CDR3 comprises 15 residues. Only in-frame clones appear in the TCRdb table, and some are missing; sequencing was by immunoSEQ multiplex PCR. The data show about 98,000 clones, 70% to 90% seen once. Treatment defined: preoperative locoregional IRX-2 cytokine immunotherapy. Preoperative locoregional IRX-2 cytokine immunotherapy was tested in the phase Ib source study.

The source material was tumor tissue, sampled after IRX-2 immunotherapy. The chain couples TRBV5-1 to TRBJ2-1; 12 bases are a match to TRBD2. The sequence came from a human donor with breast cancer. CDR3 nucleotide sequence: TGCGCCAGCAGCTCGACTAGCGGGAGTGGTAATGAGCAGTTCTTC. The encoded protein is CASSSTSGSGNEQFF.